This TCR beta chain was retrieved from a study of T cell responses to AZD1222 COVID-19 vaccine (TCRdb year 2021). A note on the overall study: AZD1222 recipients with second doses at about 4 weeks or about 12 weeks were pooled, because spike-specific TCR depth and breadth did not differ between schedules. TCR sequencing was performed for 230 to 250 trial participants, of whom some 200 were given two doses of AZD1222 and around 25 were given two doses of MenACWY control vaccine. Trial participants were enrolled by age into subgroups of 18-55, 56-69 and 70-plus years, and around 140, 26 and 57 TCR-sequenced participants, respectively, were included in these subgroups.

The time point label, read with the paper, signifies: baseline before first vaccination. Samples from vaccinated people were obtained from the UK trials COV001 and COV002, which included a single-blind randomized controlled phase 2/3 trial of AZD1222 (ChAdOx1 nCoV-19) in healthy adults. Trial participant PBMC samples were collected at day 0 and day 28 after the second dose for TCRbeta chain sequencing. The CDR3 starts with the cysteine, ends with the phenylalanine, and has 12 residues. CDR3 DNA only is kept here, 36 bases in frame from base 1. Relative to germline, V is 1 base shorter and J is 7 bases shorter, with 6 bases between their ends. CDR1 and CDR2, per the germline V gene (reference sequence), are SEHNR and FQNEAQ. This clone turned up a few times. Its antigen target is currently unknown. Base qualities are missing; no much larger clone stands one base away. Beyond this particular receptor, the publication reports: Participants were mostly white British, with more females than males. The authors suggested clonal diversity may have been underestimated. Vaccine-associated CD4 TCRs spanned the whole spike protein, with dominant responses in regions 160-218 and 743-854. Conclusions about previously exposed vaccinees are limited, since just 5 or 6 AZD1222 recipients were seropositive for SARS-CoV-2 at baseline. Because no samples from the day 14 peak response were available, repertoires could be characterized only after the peak T cell response. In the small 56-69-year group, the increase in depth fell short of significance, most likely because of low power. Reportedly, close to half of the unique spike-specific TCRs recognized epitopes lying outside the regions that are mutated in the B.1.351 and B.1.1.7 variants. After two AZD1222 doses, spike-specific TCR breadth and depth were significantly higher than at day 0 and than in MenACWY recipients.

The CDR3 regions of human TCRbeta chains were analyzed by immunosequencing. The study's own analysis went as follows. Repertoire TCRs were matched against a reference library of SARS-CoV-2-specific TCRs generated with the MIRA antigen-specificity platform. Breadth was defined as the fraction of unique TCRs that were SARS-CoV-2-associated, and depth was defined as the fraction of total T cells that were SARS-CoV-2-associated. Using the MIRA data, every spike-specific TCR was mapped to the spike region that the TCR reacted to and assigned to either a CD4 or a CD8 class. Log10-transformed breadth and depth values were compared by one-way ANOVA with Sidak's multiple comparisons tests. Sourced from immuneACCESS, this table was stored by TCRdb with only in-frame sequences that have V and J called. A share of the clones is absent; for the studies checked, an unresolved V gene accounts for under half, and the remainder has no known explanation. The V and J calls and the clone size are those of that table, but D and trimming were determined from the DNA. This sample is represented by 200,000 or so clones; almost 95% of them were singletons. The top ten clones comprise over 9.5% of the sample.

Sample: peripheral blood, taken on day 0 of AZD1222 vaccination. This receptor was identified in an adult in good health. The chain is made from TRBV7-9 and TRBJ2-3; no D gene call is confident. The nucleotide sequence is given as TGTGCCAGCAGCTTAGATCCAAATACGCAGTATTTT. This gives the protein CASSLDPNTQYF.